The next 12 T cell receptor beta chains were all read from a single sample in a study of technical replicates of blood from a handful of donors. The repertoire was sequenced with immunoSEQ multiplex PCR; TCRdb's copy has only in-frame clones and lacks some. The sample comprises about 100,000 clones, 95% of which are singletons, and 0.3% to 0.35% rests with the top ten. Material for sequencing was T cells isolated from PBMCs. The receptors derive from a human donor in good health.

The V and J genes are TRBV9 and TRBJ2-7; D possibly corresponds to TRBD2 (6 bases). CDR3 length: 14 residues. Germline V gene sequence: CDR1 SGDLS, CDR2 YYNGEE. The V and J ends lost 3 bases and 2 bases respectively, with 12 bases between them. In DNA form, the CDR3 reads TGTGCCAGCAGCGGAGGAGGGACCCCCTACGAGCAGTACTTC. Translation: CASSGGGTPYEQYF. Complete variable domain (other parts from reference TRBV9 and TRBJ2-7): DSGVTQTPKHLITATGQRVTLRCSPRSGDLSVYWYQQSLDQGLQFLIQYYNGEERAKGNILERFSAQQFPDLHSELNLSSLELGDSALYFCASSGGGTPYEQYFGPGTRLTVT.

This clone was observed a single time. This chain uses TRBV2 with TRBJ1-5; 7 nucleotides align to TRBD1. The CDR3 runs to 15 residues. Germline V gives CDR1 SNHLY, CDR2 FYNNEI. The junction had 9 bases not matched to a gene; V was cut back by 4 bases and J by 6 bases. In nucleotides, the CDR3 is TGTGCCAGCAGTGGGGTACAGGGGATTAGTCAGCCCCAGCATTTT. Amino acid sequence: CASSGVQGISQPQHF.

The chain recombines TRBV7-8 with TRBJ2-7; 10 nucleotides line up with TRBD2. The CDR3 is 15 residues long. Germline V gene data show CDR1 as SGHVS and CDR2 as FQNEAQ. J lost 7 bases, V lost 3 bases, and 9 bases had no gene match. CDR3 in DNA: TGTGCCAGCAGCTTGTATTCTAGCGGGGGCTGGGAGCAGTACTTC. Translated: CASSLYSSGGWEQYF.

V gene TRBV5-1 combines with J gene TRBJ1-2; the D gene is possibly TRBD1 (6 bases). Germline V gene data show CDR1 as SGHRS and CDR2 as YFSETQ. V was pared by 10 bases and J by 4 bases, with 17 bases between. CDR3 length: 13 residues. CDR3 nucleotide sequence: TGCGCCGAATGGACAGAACTTGGCTATGGCTACACCTTC. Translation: CAEWTELGYGYTF.

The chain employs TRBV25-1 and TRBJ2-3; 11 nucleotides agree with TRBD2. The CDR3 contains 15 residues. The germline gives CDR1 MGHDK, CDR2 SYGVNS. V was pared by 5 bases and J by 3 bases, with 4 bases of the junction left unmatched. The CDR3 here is CASSPRLAGTDTQYF. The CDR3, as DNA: TGTGCCAGCAGTCCGAGACTAGCGGGGACAGATACGCAGTATTTT.

CDR3 DNA sequence: TGTGCCACCGGGACTAGCGGGAGATGGACCTACGAGCAGTACTTC. Translation: CATGTSGRWTYEQYF. The V and J genes are TRBV19 and TRBJ2-7; TRBD2 aligns across 14 bases. CDR1 is LNHDA, CDR2 SQIVND, per germline (reference sequence). The CDR3 has 15 residues. The trim removed 10 bases at V and 2 bases at J, leaving 7 bases unmatched.

The CDR3 DNA sequence: TGCAGCGTTGAAGGGGTTGGCGGGAGGGCCCGGGGTGAGCAGTTCTTC. Residues: CSVEGVGGRARGEQFF. The chain has TRBV29-1 and TRBJ2-1, with 9 bases that match TRBD2. The germline V gene encodes CDR1 SQVTM and CDR2 ANQGSEA. The CDR3 covers 16 residues. V shed 1 base and J 9 bases; nucleotides not matched to a gene: 13.

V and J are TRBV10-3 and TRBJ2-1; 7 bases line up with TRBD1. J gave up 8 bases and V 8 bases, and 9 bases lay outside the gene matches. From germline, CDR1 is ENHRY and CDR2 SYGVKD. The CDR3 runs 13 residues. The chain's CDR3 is CAIRDSGHDEQFF. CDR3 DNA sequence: TGTGCCATCCGGGACAGTGGACACGATGAGCAGTTCTTC.

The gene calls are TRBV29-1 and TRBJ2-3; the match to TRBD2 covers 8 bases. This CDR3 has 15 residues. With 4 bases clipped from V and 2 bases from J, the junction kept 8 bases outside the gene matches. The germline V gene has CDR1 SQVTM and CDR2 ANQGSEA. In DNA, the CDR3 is TGCAGCGTTGCAGCACTAGCGGAACTCACAGATACGCAGTATTTT. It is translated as CSVAALAELTDTQYF.

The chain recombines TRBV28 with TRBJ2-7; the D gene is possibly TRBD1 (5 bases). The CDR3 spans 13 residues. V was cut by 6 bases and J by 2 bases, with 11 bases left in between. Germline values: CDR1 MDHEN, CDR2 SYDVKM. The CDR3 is CASRPTEAYEQYF. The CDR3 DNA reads TGTGCCAGCAGACCGACAGAAGCCTACGAGCAGTACTTC.

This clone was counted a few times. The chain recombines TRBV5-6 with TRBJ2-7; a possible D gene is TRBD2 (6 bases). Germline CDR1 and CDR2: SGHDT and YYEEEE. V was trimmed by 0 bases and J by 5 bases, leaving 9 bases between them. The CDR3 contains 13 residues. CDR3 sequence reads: CASSLAGVHEQYF. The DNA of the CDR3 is TGTGCCAGCAGCTTGGCGGGAGTACACGAGCAGTACTTC.

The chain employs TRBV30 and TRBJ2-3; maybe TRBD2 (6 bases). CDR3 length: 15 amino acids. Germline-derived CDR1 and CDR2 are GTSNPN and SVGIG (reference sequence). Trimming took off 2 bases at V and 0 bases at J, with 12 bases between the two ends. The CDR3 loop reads CAWSINGGSTDTQYF. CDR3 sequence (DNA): TGTGCCTGGAGTATTAACGGAGGGAGCACAGATACGCAGTATTTT.